This TCR beta chain comes out of a study of CD8 T cells in ankylosing spondylitis. To note about this clonotype: What it binds is not known. With a much larger clone just one base away, this may be a read error.

Notes on the study in general: Reported data indicate significant enrichment of disease-linked clones within matched ankylosing spondylitis synovial fluid.

In making TCR beta libraries, quantitative 5'-RACE with molecular barcodes was used. TCRdb fed the 5' RACE reads into MiXCR, producing one record per CDR3 protein. The table includes 200,000 to 250,000 distinct CDR3 sequences, roughly a tenth detected once. This TCR derives from a male donor with ankylosing spondylitis or in good health (not recorded which). The specimen sequenced was blood, either unsorted or a sorted T cell fraction (not recorded which).

The CDR3 DNA reads TGTGCCAGCAGCTTATGGAGCTCCTACGAGCAGTACTTC. Protein product: CASSLWSSYEQYF. The rearrangement uses TRBV5-6 and TRBJ2-7; D is unresolved. V was clipped by 2 bases and J by 0 bases, with 6 bases between them. The CDR3 contains 13 residues. Germline V gene data show CDR1 as SGHDT and CDR2 as YYEEEE.